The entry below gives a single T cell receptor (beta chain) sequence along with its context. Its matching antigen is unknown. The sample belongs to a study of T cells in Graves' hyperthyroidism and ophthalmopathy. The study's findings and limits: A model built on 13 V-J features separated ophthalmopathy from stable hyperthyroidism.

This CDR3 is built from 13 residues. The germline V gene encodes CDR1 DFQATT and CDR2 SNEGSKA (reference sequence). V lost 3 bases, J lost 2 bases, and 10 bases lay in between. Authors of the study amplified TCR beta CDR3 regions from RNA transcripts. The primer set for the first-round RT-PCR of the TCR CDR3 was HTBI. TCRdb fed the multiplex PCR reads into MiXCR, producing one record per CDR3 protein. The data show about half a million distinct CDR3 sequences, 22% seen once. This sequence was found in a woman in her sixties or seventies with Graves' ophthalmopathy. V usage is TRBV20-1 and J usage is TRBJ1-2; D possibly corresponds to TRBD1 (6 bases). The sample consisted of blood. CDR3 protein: CSASNRVNYGYTF. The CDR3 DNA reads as TGCAGTGCTAGCAACAGGGTCAACTATGGCTACACCTTC.